The rows below give T cell receptor beta chains drawn from one sample of a study of blood T cells in healthy people across ages. TCRdb reprocessed the 5' RACE reads via MiXCR and lists one record per CDR3 protein. The table lists roughly 1,800,000 distinct CDR3 sequences, roughly 49% of them singletons. Material for sequencing was blood. The source is a woman in her forties in good health. The CDR3 runs from the conserved cysteine through the conserved F or W. Fields, in order: clone size, D gene, J gene, V gene, CDR3 protein, CDR3 DNA. D genes are given only for firm matches. Size values are once, few and many counts, or a class for expanded clones, and some rows have none.

>.|.|TRBJ1-5|TRBV4-3
CASSQDHPDYSNQPQHF
TGCGCCAGCAGCCAAGACCACCCTGACTATAGCAATCAGCCCCAGCATTTT
>.|.|TRBJ2-5|TRBV20-1
CSARIVQGPQGTQYF
TGCAGTGCTAGAATCGTACAGGGTCCCCAGGGGACCCAGTACTTC
>.|.|TRBJ2-1|TRBV9
CASSAPYNGQFF
TGTGCCAGCAGCGCCCCCTACAATGGGCAGTTCTTC
>.|.|TRBJ2-1|TRBV5-1
CASSPEGRSGLFF
TGCGCCAGCAGCCCGGAGGGACGGTCTGGTCTGTTCTTC
>.|.|TRBJ2-1|TRBV20-1
CSASRGAQETQFF
TGCAGTGCTAGCAGAGGGGCCCAAGAGACCCAGTTCTTC
>few|.|TRBJ2-5|TRBV29-1
CSVKTRQFQETQYF
TGCAGCGTTAAAACTAGACAGTTCCAAGAGACCCAGTACTTC
>.|TRBD1|TRBJ1-2|TRBV5-6
CASSLTGTGSNYGYTF
TGTGCCAGCAGCTTGACGGGGACAGGATCTAACTATGGCTACACCTTC
>.|.|TRBJ2-6|TRBV6-5
CASSERTGANVLTF
TGTGCCAGCAGCGAGAGGACTGGGGCCAACGTCCTGACTTTC
>.|.|TRBJ1-5|TRBV28
CASSEPGNSNQPQHF
TGTGCCAGCAGCGAACCTGGGAATAGCAATCAGCCCCAGCATTTT
>.|TRBD1|TRBJ2-5|TRBV12-3/TRBV12-4
CASSLQGGTQYF
TGTGCCAGCAGCTTACAGGGGGGGACCCAGTACTTC
>.|.|TRBJ2-1|TRBV2
CANSEALLGPNEQFF
TGTGCCAACAGTGAAGCGCTTCTGGGGCCCAATGAGCAGTTCTTC
>.|.|TRBJ2-1|TRBV25-1
CASSEYLGGGGDEQFF
TGTGCTAGCAGTGAATATTTGGGTGGGGGGGGCGATGAGCAGTTCTTC
>.|.|TRBJ2-7|TRBV6-6
CASSYGSQGGNEQYF
TGTGCCAGCAGTTACGGGTCTCAGGGGGGCAATGAGCAGTACTTC
>few|.|TRBJ2-7|TRBV7-8
CASSPRVRTYEQYF
TGTGCCAGCAGCCCAAGGGTCAGAACCTACGAGCAGTACTTC
>once|.|TRBJ1-1|TRBV20-1
CSARDLSGVTEAFF
TGCAGTGCTAGAGATCTGTCAGGGGTCACTGAAGCTTTCTTT
>.|TRBD1|TRBJ2-3|TRBV5-6
CASSFWTGARTDTQYF
TGTGCCAGCAGCTTTTGGACAGGGGCACGCACAGATACGCAGTATTTT
>.|.|TRBJ1-1|TRBV4-2
CASSHRSPPEAFF
TGTGCCAGCAGTCACAGGAGTCCCCCTGAAGCTTTCTTT
>.|.|TRBJ2-1|TRBV4-3
CASSLSNQGYEQFF
TGCGCCAGCAGCCTTTCGAATCAGGGTTATGAGCAGTTCTTC
>.|TRBD2|TRBJ2-7|TRBV11-2
CASSLRTSDYEQYF
TGTGCCAGCAGCTTACGGACTAGCGACTACGAGCAGTACTTC
>.|.|TRBJ1-5|TRBV4-3
CASSQDYEGAPGMQPQHF
TGCGCCAGCAGCCAAGATTATGAGGGCGCGCCGGGGATGCAGCCCCAGCATTTT
>.|TRBD1|TRBJ1-5|TRBV20-1
CSARDRGVGNQPQHF
TGCAGTGCTAGGGACAGGGGGGTCGGCAATCAGCCCCAGCATTTT
>.|.|TRBJ2-5|TRBV15
CATSPQEVQETQYF
TGTGCCACCAGCCCCCAAGAAGTACAAGAGACCCAGTACTTC
>.|.|TRBJ2-5|TRBV7-2
CASSYRGSGEAQYF
TGTGCCAGCAGCTACAGGGGCTCCGGGGAGGCCCAGTACTTC
>few|.|TRBJ1-4|TRBV28
CASSFGENEKLFF
TGTGCCAGCAGTTTCGGGGAGAATGAAAAACTGTTTTTT
>.|TRBD2|TRBJ2-5|TRBV19
CASSSIGGRGLETQYF
TGTGCCAGTAGTTCGATCGGAGGGCGGGGGTTAGAGACCCAGTACTTC
>once|TRBD1|TRBJ2-1|TRBV20-1
CSAPTRIKQGIFMWEQFF
TGCAGTGCCCCTACTCGAATAAAACAGGGGATCTTTATGTGGGAGCAGTTCTTC
>few|.|TRBJ2-1|TRBV5-1
CASSLRTGTDNEQFF
TGCGCCAGCAGCTTGCGAACAGGGACTGACAATGAGCAGTTCTTC
>.|TRBD1|TRBJ1-1|TRBV6-6
CASSYVTGGFSGGAFF
TGTGCCAGCAGTTACGTCACAGGGGGCTTCAGTGGCGGAGCTTTCTTT
>.|TRBD1|TRBJ2-6|TRBV15
CATSRFPTFGTGTTGANVLTF
TGTGCCACCAGCAGATTTCCAACCTTTGGGACAGGGACTACTGGGGCCAACGTCCTGACTTTC
>few|.|TRBJ2-7|TRBV20-1
CSAPTALGYEQYF
TGCAGTGCCCCGACGGCCCTCGGGTACGAGCAGTACTTC
>few|.|TRBJ2-5|TRBV12-3/TRBV12-4
CASRETGGGLQETQYF
TGTGCCAGCAGGGAAACAGGAGGGGGGTTGCAAGAGACCCAGTACTTC
>.|.|TRBJ1-4|TRBV2
CASSMGFPNEKLFF
TGTGCCAGCAGCATGGGGTTCCCTAATGAAAAACTGTTTTTT
>few|TRBD2|TRBJ2-5|TRBV5-1
CASSLELAGSFSETQYF
TGCGCCAGCAGCTTGGAATTAGCGGGAAGTTTTTCTGAGACCCAGTACTTC
>.|.|TRBJ2-3|TRBV10-3
CAISAGQDTQYF
TGTGCCATCAGTGCAGGCCAAGATACGCAGTATTTT
>.|TRBD1|TRBJ1-1|TRBV25-1
CATGQGDTEAFF
TGTGCCACCGGACAGGGAGACACTGAAGCTTTCTTT
>.|TRBD1|TRBJ2-5|TRBV7-2
CASRGATGTGEQYF
TGTGCCAGCCGTGGGGCGACAGGGACCGGTGAGCAGTACTTC
>.|.|TRBJ2-7|TRBV18
CASSPRAEVWEQYF
TGTGCCAGCTCACCACGAGCCGAGGTGTGGGAGCAGTACTTC
>.|.|TRBJ2-7|TRBV28
CASSMTDSYEQYF
TGTGCCAGCAGCATGACAGACTCCTACGAGCAGTACTTC
>.|TRBD1|TRBJ1-2|TRBV20-1
CSANQETGGLNYGYTF
TGCAGTGCTAACCAAGAGACAGGGGGCCTTAACTATGGCTACACCTTC
>.|.|TRBJ1-2|TRBV12-3/TRBV12-4
CASSPTRGRGGYTF
TGTGCCAGCAGCCCAACGCGGGGGCGGGGTGGCTACACCTTC
>once|TRBD1|TRBJ2-5|TRBV9
CASSVAFGQGRPETQYF
TGTGCCAGCAGCGTAGCCTTCGGACAGGGAAGGCCAGAGACCCAGTACTTC
>few|.|TRBJ2-3|TRBV28
CASGPTRPGSGDTQYF
TGTGCCAGCGGGCCGACACGTCCAGGGTCCGGAGATACGCAGTATTTT
>once|.|TRBJ1-2|TRBV20-1
CSARPGRSYGYTF
TGCAGTGCTAGACCTGGACGGAGCTATGGCTACACCTTC
>.|TRBD1|TRBJ2-1|TRBV12-5
CASGLLGQGAYEQFF
TGTGCTAGTGGTTTGCTAGGACAGGGGGCTTATGAGCAGTTCTTC